This T cell receptor (beta chain) derives from a study of Ad26.COV2.S vaccination and SARS-CoV-2 variants. Looking at the study overall: Into the muscle, Ad26.COV2.S was dosed once or twice, 56 days apart.

V shed 4 bases, J shed 4 bases, and the junction held 12 bases outside the gene matches. CDR1 is WNHNN, CDR2 SYGVQD, per germline (reference sequence). The CDR3 spans 18 residues. Findings and limits, study-wide: Estimates derived from TCR breadth and depth analyses may have underestimated total T cell responses. Placebo recipients had lower spike-specific TCR breadth than vaccine recipients.

As concerns this clone: Its specificity is unknown.

Treatment: about 20 received Ad26.COV2.S at low or high dose, single or two shots; several received placebo; per-sample allocation not given. The samples were gathered on day 63 after the first injection of vaccine or placebo. The study used a vaccine consisting of an Ad26 vector that expressed Wuhan-strain SARS-CoV-2 spike. The method was immunoSEQ multiplex PCR; TCRdb's version includes in-frame clones alone and lacks a portion of them. Counted here are some 300,000 clones, 85% to 90% occurring once; the ten biggest clones make up 1.9%. The chain links TRBV10-1 to TRBJ2-1; 11 bases fit TRBD1. The sample in question was peripheral blood, obtained in a trial of Ad26.COV2.S vaccine versus placebo. The TCR sequence derives from a person between 18 and 65 years old who received the Ad26.COV2.S COVID-19 vaccine or a placebo. The CDR3 reads CASSVIRDRGSGYNEQFF. CDR3 bases: TGCGCCAGCAGTGTGATCCGGGACAGGGGGTCCGGGTACAATGAGCAGTTCTTC.